Following are 12 T cell receptor beta chains from one sample sequenced in a study of blood T cell repertoires in COVID-19. Assay used: immunoSEQ multiplex PCR; TCRdb lists only in-frame clones, some missing. The sample carries approximately 350,000 clones, around 82% recorded once. The material sequenced was peripheral blood. The receptors derive from a man younger than 40 with active or convalescent COVID-19.

This clone was counted a single time. V and J are TRBV4-2 and TRBJ2-3, with 15 bases fitting TRBD2. Germline values: CDR1 LGHNA, CDR2 YNFKEQ. CDR3 size: 18 residues. Trimming removed 3 bases from V and 2 bases from J; junction bases left unmatched: 6. The CDR3 DNA reads TGTGCCAGCAGCCAGTGGACTAGCGGGGGGGCAACCACAGATACGCAGTATTTT. This codes for CASSQWTSGGATTDTQYF.

The chain links TRBV5-1 to TRBJ2-7; 10 bases line up with TRBD1. Unmatched junction bases numbered 4, after V lost 4 bases and J lost 6 bases. The CDR3 runs 13 residues. CDR1 and CDR2 (germline): SGHRS, YFSETQ. As DNA, the CDR3 is TGCGCCAGCAGCCCTGGGGACAGGGGCGAGCAGTACTTC. This encodes CASSPGDRGEQYF.

The gene calls are TRBV12-3 or TRBV12-4 and TRBJ1-2, with D possibly being TRBD1 (5 bases). V was trimmed by 6 bases and J by 5 bases, leaving 10 bases between them. This CDR3 contains 12 residues. CDR3 amino acids: CASSSDSYGYTF. CDR3 DNA: TGTGCCAGCAGCTCCGACAGTTATGGCTACACCTTC.

The chain carries TRBV5-4 and TRBJ2-2; unclear D gene. CDR1 is SGHNT, CDR2 YYREEE, per germline (reference sequence). The germline V and J ends were trimmed by 2 bases and 6 bases, with 5 bases remaining between them. The CDR3 contains 12 residues. The CDR3 DNA follows: TGTGCCAGCAGCTTTTCGTCCGGGGAGCTGTTTTTT. It encodes CASSFSSGELFF.

The CDR3 protein is CASRAVTGYNEKLFF. For the CDR3, the DNA is TGTGCCAGCAGGGCCGTTACAGGCTACAATGAAAAACTGTTTTTT. The chain recombines TRBV2 with TRBJ1-4, with a tentative D call TRBD1 (5 bases). V was shortened by 6 bases and J by 5 bases, with 16 bases between the two germline ends. Germline V gives CDR1 SNHLY, CDR2 FYNNEI. The length of the CDR3 is 15 residues.

This chain connects TRBV4-1 to TRBJ2-7; 8 bases align to TRBD1. The V gene end was trimmed by 4 bases and the J gene end by 5 bases; junction bases not matched to a gene: 10. CDR1 is MGHRA and CDR2 is YSYEKL in the germline V gene. The length of the CDR3 is 15 residues. CDR3 sequence: CASSLSTGDPHEQYF. CDR3 sequence (DNA): TGCGCCAGCAGCCTCTCGACAGGGGATCCGCACGAGCAGTACTTC.

The CDR3 loop is CASSVSHPSTDTQYF. For the CDR3, the DNA is TGCGCCAGCAGCGTCAGTCATCCTAGCACAGATACGCAGTATTTT. The rearrangement uses TRBV5-1 and TRBJ2-3; D gene unclear. Trimming shortened V by 4 bases and J by 0 bases, and 12 bases separated the two germline ends. Germline-derived CDR1 and CDR2 are SGHRS and YFSETQ. CDR3 length: 15 amino acids.

The chain joins TRBV19 to TRBJ2-3, with D maybe TRBD2 (6 bases). The CDR3 is 13 residues long. The V end lost 5 bases, the J end lost 4 bases, and 10 bases lay between the germline ends. Germline CDR1 is LNHDA and CDR2 is SQIVND (reference sequence). In DNA, the CDR3 is TGTGCCAGTAGTCCGGGGGTCCCAGATACGCAGTATTTT. Translating gives CASSPGVPDTQYF.

The chain is built from TRBV21-1 and TRBJ2-7; TRBD2, as called in the table, went unchecked against the DNA. TRBV21-1 represents a pseudogene. The CDR3 is 16 residues long. The CDR3 DNA follows: TGTGCCAGCACCCAAGACGGGAGGGAAGGGTTCTACGAGCAGTACTTC. Translated: CASTQDGREGFYEQYF.

CDR3 region: CASSYLAGGRGDTQYF. The CDR3 coding sequence is TGTGCCAGCAGTTACTTGGCGGGAGGGCGGGGAGATACGCAGTATTTT. This chain links TRBV6-5 with TRBJ2-3, with 9 bases identical to TRBD2. The trim removed 1 base at V and 5 bases at J, leaving 7 bases unmatched. Germline CDR1 and CDR2: MNHEY and SVGAGI. This CDR3 spans 16 amino acids.

This clone was seen once. CDR3 coding DNA: TGTGCCTGTCAACAGGGAGCCGATCAGCCCCAGCATTTT. Translation: CACQQGADQPQHF. The chain links TRBV30 to TRBJ1-5; D might be TRBD1 (6 bases). The V gene lost 6 bases and the J gene lost 5 bases, with 14 bases spanning the gap. The CDR3 consists of 13 residues. In germline, CDR1 is GTSNPN, CDR2 SVGIG (reference sequence).

This clone appeared a few times. The rearrangement joins TRBV7-9 to TRBJ2-7, with a possible D match to TRBD1 (5 bases). V was cut by 1 base and J by 1 base, with 11 bases left in between. CDR1 is SEHNR, CDR2 FQNEAQ, per germline (reference sequence). The CDR3 runs to 15 residues. The CDR3 DNA sequence: TGTGCCAGCAGCTTAGGTCCAGGGCGATCCTACGAGCAGTACTTC. This sequence encodes CASSLGPGRSYEQYF.